These 19 T cell receptor beta chains originate from one sample sequenced in a study of CD8+CD57+ T cells in acquired aplastic anemia. The template for TCR beta VDJ and CDR3 sequence profiling was genomic DNA. In TCRdb, the reads were re-called with MiXCR into one record per CDR3 protein. The sample holds a few hundred thousand distinct CDR3 sequences, 56% seen once. The authors sequenced patients whose flow cytometry had shown CD8+CD57+ cell expansion. The sequencing sample was made of sorted CD4+, CD8+, or CD8+CD57+ T cells (not recorded which) from PBMCs. The receptor source for this set is a human donor with aplastic anemia.

The J gene is TRBJ1-3, the V gene TRBV7-9; no firm D call. V lost 4 bases to trimming and J lost 0 bases, with 10 bases between them. This CDR3 region has 15 residues. Germline V gene lookup returns CDR1 SEHNR and CDR2 FQNEAQ (reference sequence). The CDR3 coding sequence is TGTGCCAGCAGCTCAGATAGAGACTCTGGAAACACCATATATTTT. This gives the protein CASSSDRDSGNTIYF. The complete variable domain, with remaining parts taken from reference TRBV7-9 and TRBJ1-3, reads DTGVSQNPRHKITKRGQNVTFRCDPISEHNRLYWYRQTLGQGPEFLTYFQNEAQLEKSRLLSDRFSAERPKGSFSTLEIQRTEQGDSAMYLCASSSDRDSGNTIYFGEGSWLTVV.

J is TRBJ1-1 and V is TRBV20-1; D call uncertain. The ends were cut back, 1 base at V and 1 base at J, with 7 bases in the middle. The CDR3 covers 13 residues. Looked up from germline, CDR1 is DFQATT and CDR2 is SNEGSKA (reference sequence). CDR3 sequence reads: CSARGLTNTEAFF. CDR3 nucleotides: TGCAGTGCTAGAGGCCTGACGAACACTGAAGCTTTCTTT.

This clonotype was seen once. This chain connects TRBV11-2 to TRBJ2-3; D is undetermined. Germline V CDR1 and CDR2: SGHAT, FQNNGV. Trimming stripped 2 bases from V and 3 bases from J, with 6 bases between. The CDR3 consists of 13 residues. The CDR3 reads CASSLLITDTQYF. Written as DNA, the CDR3 is TGTGCCAGCAGCTTACTCATTACAGATACGCAGTATTTT.

This clonotype was seen more than once but under ten times. The chain joins TRBV19 to TRBJ2-7, with 9 bases identical to TRBD1. Germline-derived CDR1 and CDR2 are LNHDA and SQIVND (reference sequence). CDR3 size: 14 residues. The V gene end was trimmed by 2 bases and the J gene end by 5 bases; junction bases not matched to a gene: 4. The CDR3 loop is CASSISTGGNEQYF. The CDR3 DNA reads TGTGCCAGTAGTATATCGACAGGGGGGAACGAGCAGTACTTC.

This clonotype was observed a single time. A read error may produce the germline difference seen at one junction end. The chain joins TRBV5-5 to TRBJ2-7; D gene ambiguous. CDR1 is SGHKS and CDR2 is YYEKEE in the germline V gene (reference sequence). The CDR3 length is 15 residues. The CDR3 reads CASSQDPGIRNEQYF. CDR3 DNA: TGCGCCAGCAGCCAAGATCCGGGTATTCGGAACGAGCAGTACTTC.

The rearrangement links TRBV19 to TRBJ1-2; the match to TRBD1 covers 7 bases. The CDR3 has 11 residues. Germline assignment: CDR1 LNHDA and CDR2 SQIVND (reference sequence). The CDR3 is CGTRGSYGYTF. CDR3 in DNA: TGTGGAACCAGGGGGTCCTATGGCTACACCTTC.

This clonotype was counted at least ten times. The chain recombines TRBV11-2 with TRBJ1-4; D call uncertain. CDR3 length equals 15 residues. With 1 base removed from V and 7 bases from J, the gap between germline ends came to 13 bases. In germline, CDR1 is SGHAT, CDR2 FQNNGV. The CDR3 nucleotides read TGTGCCAGCAGCTTAGGGTTAGGGTGGAGTGAAAAACTGTTTTTT. Amino acid sequence: CASSLGLGWSEKLFF. Combining the CDR3 with reference TRBV11-2 and TRBJ1-4 gives the whole variable domain EAGVAQSPRYKIIEKRQSVAFWCNPISGHATLYWYQQILGQGPKLLIQFQNNGVVDDSQLPKDRFSAERLKGVDSTLKIQPAKLEDSAVYLCASSLGLGWSEKLFFGSGTQLSVL.

Of note for this clonotype: Since a much larger clone is just one base distant, this may be a read error. V is TRBV3-1 and J is TRBJ2-6, with D unresolved. There are 16 residues in the CDR3. Trimming cost V 0 bases and J 0 bases, with 6 bases left between them. The V gene's germline CDR1 is LGHDT and CDR2 YNNKEL (reference sequence). CDR3 amino acids: CASSQESGSGANVLTF. CDR3 coding DNA: TGTGCCAGCAGCCAAGAATCAGGCTCTGGGGCCAACGTCCTGACTTTC.

The chain carries TRBV10-3 and TRBJ2-7, with TRBD2 matching over 10 bases. Germline CDR1 reads ENHRY; CDR2 reads SYGVKD. The CDR3 sequence is 15 residues long. Trimming at V came to 1 base and at J to 3 bases, leaving 3 bases not matched to a gene. The CDR3 protein is CAISEFTSGNYEQYF. CDR3 nucleotides: TGTGCCATCAGTGAGTTCACTAGCGGGAACTACGAGCAGTACTTC.

This clonotype was seen ten or more times. V is TRBV3-1 and J is TRBJ1-1, with TRBD1 as a possible D gene (6 bases). The CDR3 is 17 amino acids. V was shortened by 1 base and J by 1 base, with 16 bases between the two germline ends. Germline lookup yields CDR1 LGHDT and CDR2 YNNKEL (reference sequence). CDR3 loop: CASSQVLVWTENTEAFF. The CDR3, as DNA: TGTGCCAGCAGCCAAGTTCTAGTCTGGACAGAGAACACTGAAGCTTTCTTT. Supplemented by reference TRBV3-1 and TRBJ1-1, the full variable domain reads DTAVSQTPKYLVTQMGNDKSIKCEQNLGHDTMYWYKQDSKKFLKIMFSYNNKELIINETVPNRFSPKSPDKAHLNLHINSLELGDSAVYFCASSQVLVWTENTEAFFGQGTRLTVV.

Only one count was recorded for this clonotype. J is TRBJ2-7 and V is TRBV7-3; TRBD2 matches at 11 bases. V lost 1 base to trimming and J lost 1 base; unmatched junction nucleotides: 3. Germline assignment: CDR1 SGHTA and CDR2 FQGTGA. CDR3 length: 16 residues. The CDR3 region has the DNA TGTGCCAGCAGCTTAAGGGCTAGCGGGGGGTCCTACGAGCAGTACTTC. Residues: CASSLRASGGSYEQYF.

The J gene is TRBJ2-7, the V gene TRBV10-3; D ambiguous. CDR1 is ENHRY and CDR2 is SYGVKD in the germline V gene. CDR3 length: 15 residues. V was cut by 11 bases and J by 2 bases, with 22 bases left in between. The CDR3 region has the DNA TGTGCCGTGAGAACGTCAGAGGAGATAGCCTACGAGCAGTACTTC. Protein sequence: CAVRTSEEIAYEQYF.

This clonotype was seen a single time. This chain connects TRBV12-3 or TRBV12-4 to TRBJ2-2; D is unresolved. The CDR3 is 14 residues long. The V end was cut by 5 bases, the J end by 7 bases, with 14 bases between. The CDR3 sequence: CASSPTPLRGELFF. DNA of the CDR3: TGTGCCAGCAGTCCAACCCCCCTGCGCGGGGAGCTGTTTTTT.

The rearrangement joins TRBV19 to TRBJ2-1; 8 bases align to TRBD2. The V gene end was trimmed by 3 bases and the J gene end by 9 bases; junction bases not matched to a gene: 7. Germline V lookup: CDR1 LNHDA, CDR2 SQIVND (reference sequence). The CDR3 contains 14 residues. The CDR3 spells CASSIPGLVSEQFF. The CDR3 DNA reads as TGTGCCAGTAGTATTCCGGGACTAGTTAGTGAGCAGTTCTTC.

This chain connects TRBV7-3 to TRBJ2-2; 7 bases are shared with TRBD2. Unmatched junction bases numbered 11, after V lost 5 bases and J lost 11 bases. From germline, CDR1 is SGHTA and CDR2 FQGTGA. The length of the CDR3 is 14 residues. The chain's CDR3 is CASSDTGTNVELFF. The CDR3, as DNA: TGTGCCAGCAGCGACACCGGGACTAACGTCGAGCTGTTTTTT.

Concerning this clonotype: A much larger clone is a single base away; this may be a read error. The V gene is TRBV10-3, the J gene TRBJ1-2, with D uncertain. CDR3 length equals 15 residues. Trimming shortened V by 3 bases and J by 3 bases, and 14 bases separated the two germline ends. Looked up from germline, CDR1 is ENHRY and CDR2 is SYGVKD. The DNA of the CDR3 is TGTGCCATCAGTGAAACCCCGGGATCCCACTATGGCTACACCTTC. This translates into CAISETPGSHYGYTF.

The chain recombines TRBV11-2 with TRBJ2-3; D remains ambiguous. V gave up 1 base and J gave up 0 bases, with 14 bases separating them. Germline V gives CDR1 SGHAT, CDR2 FQNNGV. This CDR3 comprises 17 residues. CDR3 loop: CASSLALRDTSTDTQYF. CDR3 DNA: TGTGCCAGCAGCTTAGCCTTGCGAGATACTAGCACAGATACGCAGTATTTT.

In this sample, this clonotype turned up a few times. The rearrangement uses TRBV5-1 and TRBJ2-5; 9 nucleotides line up with TRBD2. Trimming cost V 0 bases and J 5 bases; bases outside gene matches: 5. Germline-derived CDR1 and CDR2 are SGHRS and YFSETQ. The CDR3 spans 15 residues. The CDR3 region is CASSLGGGDLETQYF. The CDR3 DNA reads as TGCGCCAGCAGCTTGGGCGGGGGGGATCTGGAGACCCAGTACTTC.

There are many counts of this clonotype. V gene TRBV9 combines with J gene TRBJ1-3; D uncertain. The ends were cut back, 1 base at V and 0 bases at J, with 11 bases in the middle. The CDR3 is made up of 16 amino acids. Germline CDR1 and CDR2: SGDLS and YYNGEE. The CDR3 is CASSVSAPSSGNTIYF. CDR3 nucleotides: TGTGCCAGCAGCGTATCAGCGCCGAGCTCTGGAAACACCATATATTTT.